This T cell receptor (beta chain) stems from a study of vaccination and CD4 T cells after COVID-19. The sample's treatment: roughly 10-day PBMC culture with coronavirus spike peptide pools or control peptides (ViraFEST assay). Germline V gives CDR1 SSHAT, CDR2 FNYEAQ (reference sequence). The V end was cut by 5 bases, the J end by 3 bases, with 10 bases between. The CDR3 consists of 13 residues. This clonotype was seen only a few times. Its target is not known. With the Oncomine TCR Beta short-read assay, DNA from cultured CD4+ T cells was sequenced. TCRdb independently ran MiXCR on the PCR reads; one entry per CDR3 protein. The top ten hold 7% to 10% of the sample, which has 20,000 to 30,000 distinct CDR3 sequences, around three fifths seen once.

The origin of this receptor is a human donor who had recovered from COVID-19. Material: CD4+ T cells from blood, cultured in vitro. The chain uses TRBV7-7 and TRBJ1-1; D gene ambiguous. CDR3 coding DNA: TGTGCCAGCAGCCCCGCCCGGGACACTGAAGCTTTCTTT. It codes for CASSPARDTEAFF.